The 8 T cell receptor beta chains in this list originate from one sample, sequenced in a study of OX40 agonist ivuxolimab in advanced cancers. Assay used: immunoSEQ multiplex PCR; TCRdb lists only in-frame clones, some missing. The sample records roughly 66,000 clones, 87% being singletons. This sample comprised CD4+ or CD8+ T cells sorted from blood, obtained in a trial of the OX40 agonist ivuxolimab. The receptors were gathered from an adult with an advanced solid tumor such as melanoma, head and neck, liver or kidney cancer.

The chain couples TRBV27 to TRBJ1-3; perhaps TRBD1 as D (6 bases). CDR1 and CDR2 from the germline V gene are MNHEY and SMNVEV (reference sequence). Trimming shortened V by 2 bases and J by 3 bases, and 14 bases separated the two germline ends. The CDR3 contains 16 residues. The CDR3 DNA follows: TGTGCCAGCAGTTTAAAGGCGGGGGCAAGTGGAAACACCATATATTTT. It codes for CASSLKAGASGNTIYF.

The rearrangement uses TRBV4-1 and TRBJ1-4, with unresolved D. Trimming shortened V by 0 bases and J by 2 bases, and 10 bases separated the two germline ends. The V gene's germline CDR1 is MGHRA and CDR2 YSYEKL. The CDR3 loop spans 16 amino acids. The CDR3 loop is CASSQDETVTNEKLFF. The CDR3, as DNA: TGCGCCAGCAGCCAAGACGAAACAGTCACTAATGAAAAACTGTTTTTT.

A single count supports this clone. The CDR3 reads CASSPRFLITEAFF. The CDR3 bases are TGTGCCAGCAGCCCCCGTTTCCTTATCACTGAAGCTTTCTTT. The rearrangement uses TRBV9 and TRBJ1-1; no clear D gene. CDR1 is SGDLS, CDR2 YYNGEE, per germline. Trimming removed 4 bases at V and 4 bases at J, with 14 bases between. The CDR3 contains 14 residues.

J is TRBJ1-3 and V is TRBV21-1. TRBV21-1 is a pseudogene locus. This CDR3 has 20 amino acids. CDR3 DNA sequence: TGTGCCAGCAGCAAAGCTTGCGTGAAGGTCGGGGGATGTCCTGGAAACACCATATATTTT. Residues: CASSKACVKVGGCPGNTIYF.

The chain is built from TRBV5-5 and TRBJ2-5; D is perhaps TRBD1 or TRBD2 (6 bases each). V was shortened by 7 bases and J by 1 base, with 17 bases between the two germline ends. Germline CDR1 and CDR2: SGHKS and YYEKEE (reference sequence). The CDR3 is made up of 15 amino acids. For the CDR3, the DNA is TGTGCCAGCGAGGTAGGGGGGCGATCCCAAGAGACCCAGTACTTC. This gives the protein CASEVGGRSQETQYF.

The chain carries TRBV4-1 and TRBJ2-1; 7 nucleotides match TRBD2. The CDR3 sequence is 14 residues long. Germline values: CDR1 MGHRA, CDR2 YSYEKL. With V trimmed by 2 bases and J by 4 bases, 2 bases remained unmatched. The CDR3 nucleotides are TGCGCCAGCAGCCAAAGCGGGATTTACAATGAGCAGTTCTTC. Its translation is CASSQSGIYNEQFF.

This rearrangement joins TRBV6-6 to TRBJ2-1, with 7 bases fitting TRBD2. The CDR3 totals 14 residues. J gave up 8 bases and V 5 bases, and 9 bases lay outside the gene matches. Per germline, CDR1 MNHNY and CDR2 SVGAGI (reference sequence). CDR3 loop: CASSKRGYFDEQFF. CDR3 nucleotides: TGTGCCAGCAGTAAGCGGGGCTATTTCGATGAGCAGTTCTTC.

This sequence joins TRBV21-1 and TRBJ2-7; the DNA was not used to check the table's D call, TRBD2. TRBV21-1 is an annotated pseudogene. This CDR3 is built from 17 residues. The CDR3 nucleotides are TGTGCCAGCAGCAAAAGTCAAGGCGGGCTAGGTGGGGACGAGCAGTACTTC. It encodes CASSKSQGGLGGDEQYF.